This T cell receptor (beta chain) stems from a study of T cell responses to AZD1222 COVID-19 vaccine. Findings of the study overall: Compared with day 0, the breadth and depth of the Spike-specific TCR repertoire rose significantly after two doses of AZD1222. The study found vaccine-associated CD4 TCRs spanning spike, dominant at 160-218 and 743-854. White British ancestry dominated among donors, who included more females, and clonal diversity was possibly underestimated.

Worth noting for this clone: Its matching antigen is unknown.

The table came from immunoSEQ multiplex PCR; TCRdb's copy has only in-frame clones and leaves some out. The repertoire includes about 59,000 clones, 89% of them detected once, and 6.1% sits in the top ten. CDR1 is MNHEY, CDR2 SMNVEV, per germline (reference sequence). This CDR3 spans 18 amino acids. With 5 bases removed from V and 5 bases from J, the gap between germline ends came to 22 bases. Analysis merged second doses at about 4 or about 12 weeks. The receptor was derived from an adult who received the AZD1222 COVID-19 vaccine. Specimen: peripheral blood, collected 28 days after the second AZD1222 dose. The chain carries TRBV27 and TRBJ1-6, with D possibly being TRBD1 (6 bases). In nucleotides, the CDR3 is TGTGCCAGCAGTCCGAGGGGGGGCCGGTGGGTCGATAATTCACCCCTCCACTTT. Its protein product is CASSPRGGRWVDNSPLHF.